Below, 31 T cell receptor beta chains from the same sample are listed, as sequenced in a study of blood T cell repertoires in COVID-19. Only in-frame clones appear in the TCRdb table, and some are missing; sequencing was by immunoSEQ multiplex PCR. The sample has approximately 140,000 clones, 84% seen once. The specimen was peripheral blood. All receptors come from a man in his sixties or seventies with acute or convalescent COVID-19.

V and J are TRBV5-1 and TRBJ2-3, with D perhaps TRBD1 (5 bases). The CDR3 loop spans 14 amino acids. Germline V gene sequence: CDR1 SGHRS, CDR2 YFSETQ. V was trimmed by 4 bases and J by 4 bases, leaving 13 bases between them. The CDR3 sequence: CASSQAQESDTQYF. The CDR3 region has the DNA TGCGCCAGCAGCCAAGCACAGGAGTCAGATACGCAGTATTTT.

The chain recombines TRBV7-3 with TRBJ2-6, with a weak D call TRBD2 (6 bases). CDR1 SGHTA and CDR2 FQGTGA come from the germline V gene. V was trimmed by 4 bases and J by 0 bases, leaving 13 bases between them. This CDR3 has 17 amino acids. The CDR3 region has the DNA TGTGCCAGCAGCTCCCCCGGGGGTTACTCTGGGGCCAACGTCCTGACTTTC. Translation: CASSSPGGYSGANVLTF.

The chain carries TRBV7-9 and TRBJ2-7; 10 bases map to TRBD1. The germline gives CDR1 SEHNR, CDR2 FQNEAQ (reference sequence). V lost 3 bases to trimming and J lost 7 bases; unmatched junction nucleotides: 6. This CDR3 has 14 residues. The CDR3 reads CASSFMTGGREQYF. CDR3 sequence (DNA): TGTGCCAGCAGCTTTATGACAGGGGGCCGGGAGCAGTACTTC. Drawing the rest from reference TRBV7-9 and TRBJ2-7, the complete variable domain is DTGVSQNPRHKITKRGQNVTFRCDPISEHNRLYWYRQTLGQGPEFLTYFQNEAQLEKSRLLSDRFSAERPKGSFSTLEIQRTEQGDSAMYLCASSFMTGGREQYFGPGTRLTVT.

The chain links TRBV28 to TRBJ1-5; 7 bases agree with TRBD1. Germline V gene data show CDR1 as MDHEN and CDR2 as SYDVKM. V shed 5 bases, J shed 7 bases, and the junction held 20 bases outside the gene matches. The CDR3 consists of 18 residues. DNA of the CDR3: TGTGCCAGCAGTCCCGGGCCGGCAGGGGGAACGGGAGGGCAGCCCCAGCATTTT. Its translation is CASSPGPAGGTGGQPQHF. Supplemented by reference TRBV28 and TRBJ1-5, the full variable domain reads DVKVTQSSRYLVKRTGEKVFLECVQDMDHENMFWYRQDPGLGLRLIYFSYDVKMKEKGDIPEGYSVSREKKERFSLILESASTNQTSMYLCASSPGPAGGTGGQPQHFGDGTRLSIL.

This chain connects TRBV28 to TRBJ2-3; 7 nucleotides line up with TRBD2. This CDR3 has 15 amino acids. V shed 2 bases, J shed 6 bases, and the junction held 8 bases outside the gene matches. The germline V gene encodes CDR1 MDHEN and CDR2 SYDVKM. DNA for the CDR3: TGTGCCAGCAGTTTAGGGGGGGGTAAGATGGATACGCAGTATTTT. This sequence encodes CASSLGGGKMDTQYF.

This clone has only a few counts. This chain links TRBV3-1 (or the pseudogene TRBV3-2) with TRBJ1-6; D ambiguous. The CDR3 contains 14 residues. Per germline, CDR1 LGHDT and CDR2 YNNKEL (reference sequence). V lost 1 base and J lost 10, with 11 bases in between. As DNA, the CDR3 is TGTGCCAGCAGCCAAGTCAACAGTCGGTCACCCCTCCACTTT. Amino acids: CASSQVNSRSPLHF.

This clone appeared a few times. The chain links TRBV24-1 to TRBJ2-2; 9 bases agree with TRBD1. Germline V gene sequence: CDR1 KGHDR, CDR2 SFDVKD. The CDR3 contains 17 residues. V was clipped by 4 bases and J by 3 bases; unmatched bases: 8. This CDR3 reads CATSDPTGGAYTGELFF. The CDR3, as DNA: TGTGCCACCAGTGACCCAACAGGGGGCGCGTACACCGGGGAGCTGTTTTTT.

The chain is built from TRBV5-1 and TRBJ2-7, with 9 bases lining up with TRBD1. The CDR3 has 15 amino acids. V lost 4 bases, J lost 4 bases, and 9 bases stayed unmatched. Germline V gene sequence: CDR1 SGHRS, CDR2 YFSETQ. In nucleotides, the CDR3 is TGCGCCAGCAGCCGAGGGGACAGGGAGGGTTACGAGCAGTACTTC. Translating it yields CASSRGDREGYEQYF. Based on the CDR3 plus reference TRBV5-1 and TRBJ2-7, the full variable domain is KAGVTQTPRYLIKTRGQQVTLSCSPISGHRSVSWYQQTPGQGLQFLFEYFSETQRNKGNFPGRFSGRQFSNSRSEMNVSTLELGDSALYLCASSRGDREGYEQYFGPGTRLTVT.

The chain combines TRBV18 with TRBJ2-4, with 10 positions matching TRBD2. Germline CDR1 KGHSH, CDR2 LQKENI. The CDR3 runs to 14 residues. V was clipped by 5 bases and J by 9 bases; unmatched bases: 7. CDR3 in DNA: TGTGCCAGCTCAGCCGGGACTAGCGCGGGCATTCAGTACTTC. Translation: CASSAGTSAGIQYF.

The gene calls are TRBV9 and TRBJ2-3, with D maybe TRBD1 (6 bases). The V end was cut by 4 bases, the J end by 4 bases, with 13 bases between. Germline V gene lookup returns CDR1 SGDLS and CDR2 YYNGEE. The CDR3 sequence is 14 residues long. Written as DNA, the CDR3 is TGTGCCAGCAGCCCGGACAGTTTTCCAGATACGCAGTATTTT. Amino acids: CASSPDSFPDTQYF.

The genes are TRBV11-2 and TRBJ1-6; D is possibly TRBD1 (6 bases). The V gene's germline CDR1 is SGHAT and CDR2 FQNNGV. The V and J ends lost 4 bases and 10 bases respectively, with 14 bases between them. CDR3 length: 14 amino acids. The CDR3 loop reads CASSSGVAGSPLHF. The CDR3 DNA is TGTGCCAGCAGCTCAGGGGTCGCTGGATCACCCCTCCACTTT. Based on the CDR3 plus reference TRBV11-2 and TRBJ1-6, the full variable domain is EAGVAQSPRYKIIEKRQSVAFWCNPISGHATLYWYQQILGQGPKLLIQFQNNGVVDDSQLPKDRFSAERLKGVDSTLKIQPAKLEDSAVYLCASSSGVAGSPLHFGNGTRLTVT.

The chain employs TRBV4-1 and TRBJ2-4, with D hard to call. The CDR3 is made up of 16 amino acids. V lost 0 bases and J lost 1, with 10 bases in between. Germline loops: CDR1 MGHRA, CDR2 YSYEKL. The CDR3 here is CASSQDAGWAKNIQYF. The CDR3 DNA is TGCGCCAGCAGCCAAGATGCAGGTTGGGCCAAAAACATTCAGTACTTC.

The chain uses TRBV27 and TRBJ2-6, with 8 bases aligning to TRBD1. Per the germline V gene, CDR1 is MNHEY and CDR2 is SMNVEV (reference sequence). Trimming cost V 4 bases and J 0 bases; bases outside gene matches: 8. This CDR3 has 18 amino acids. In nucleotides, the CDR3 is TGTGCCAGCAGTTCACCGGGACAGGCAAGCTCTGGGGCCAACGTCCTGACTTTC. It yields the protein CASSSPGQASSGANVLTF.

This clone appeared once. The CDR3 region is CAIGGTNYNEQFF. In DNA form, the CDR3 reads TGTGCCATCGGCGGGACTAACTACAATGAGCAGTTCTTC. The rearrangement uses TRBV10-3 and TRBJ2-1, with TRBD2 matching over 7 bases. The germline V gene has CDR1 ENHRY and CDR2 SYGVKD. CDR3 length equals 13 residues. Trimming removed 8 bases from V and 3 bases from J; junction bases left unmatched: 4.

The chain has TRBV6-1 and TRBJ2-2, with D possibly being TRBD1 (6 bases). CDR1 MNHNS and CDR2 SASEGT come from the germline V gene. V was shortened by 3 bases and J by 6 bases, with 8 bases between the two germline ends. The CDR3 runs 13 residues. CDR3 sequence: CASSEGHPGELFF. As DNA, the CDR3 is TGTGCCAGCAGTGAGGGACACCCCGGGGAGCTGTTTTTT.

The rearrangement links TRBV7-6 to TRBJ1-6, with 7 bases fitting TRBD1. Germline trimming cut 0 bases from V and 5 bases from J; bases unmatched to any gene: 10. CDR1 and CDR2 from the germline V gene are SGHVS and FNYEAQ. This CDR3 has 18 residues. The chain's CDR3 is CASSLAPLTGFDNSPLHF. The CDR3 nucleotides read TGTGCCAGCAGCTTAGCCCCTCTGACAGGGTTTGATAATTCACCCCTCCACTTT.

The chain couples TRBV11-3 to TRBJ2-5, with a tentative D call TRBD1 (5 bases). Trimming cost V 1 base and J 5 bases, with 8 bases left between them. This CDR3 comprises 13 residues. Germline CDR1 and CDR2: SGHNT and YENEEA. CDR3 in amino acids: CASSLAGSETQYF. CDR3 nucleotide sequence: TGTGCCAGCAGCTTAGCAGGGTCCGAGACCCAGTACTTC.

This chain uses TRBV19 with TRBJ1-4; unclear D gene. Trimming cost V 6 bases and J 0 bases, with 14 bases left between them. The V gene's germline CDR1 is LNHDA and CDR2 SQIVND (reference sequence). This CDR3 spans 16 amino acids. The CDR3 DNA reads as TGTGCCAGTAGATCCCCGGGTCAAGCAACTAATGAAAAACTGTTTTTT. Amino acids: CASRSPGQATNEKLFF.

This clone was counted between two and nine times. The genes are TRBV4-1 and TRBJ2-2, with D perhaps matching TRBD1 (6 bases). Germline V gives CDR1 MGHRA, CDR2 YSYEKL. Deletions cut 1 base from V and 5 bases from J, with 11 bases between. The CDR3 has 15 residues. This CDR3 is CASSQVGASTGELFF. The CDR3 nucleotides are TGCGCCAGCAGCCAAGTGGGGGCGAGTACCGGGGAGCTGTTTTTT.

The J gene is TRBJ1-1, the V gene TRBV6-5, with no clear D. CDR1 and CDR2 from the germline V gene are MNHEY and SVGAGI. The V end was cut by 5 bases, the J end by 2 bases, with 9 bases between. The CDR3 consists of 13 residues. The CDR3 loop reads CASSPMRNTEAFF. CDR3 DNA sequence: TGTGCCAGCAGTCCAATGCGAAACACTGAAGCTTTCTTT.

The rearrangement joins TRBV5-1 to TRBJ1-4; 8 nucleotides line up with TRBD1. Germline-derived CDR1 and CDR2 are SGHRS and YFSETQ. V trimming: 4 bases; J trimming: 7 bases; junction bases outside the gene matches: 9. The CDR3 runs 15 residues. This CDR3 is CASSRRTGSGEKLFF. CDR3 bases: TGCGCCAGCAGCAGACGGACAGGGTCAGGTGAAAAACTGTTTTTT. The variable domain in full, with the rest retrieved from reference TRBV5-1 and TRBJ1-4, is KAGVTQTPRYLIKTRGQQVTLSCSPISGHRSVSWYQQTPGQGLQFLFEYFSETQRNKGNFPGRFSGRQFSNSRSEMNVSTLELGDSALYLCASSRRTGSGEKLFFGSGTQLSVL.

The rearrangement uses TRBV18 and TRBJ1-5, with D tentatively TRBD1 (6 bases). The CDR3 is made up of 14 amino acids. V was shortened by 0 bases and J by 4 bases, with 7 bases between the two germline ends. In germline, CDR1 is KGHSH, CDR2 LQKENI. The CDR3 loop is CASSPPQGNQPQHF. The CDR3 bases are TGTGCCAGCTCACCACCCCAGGGGAATCAGCCCCAGCATTTT.

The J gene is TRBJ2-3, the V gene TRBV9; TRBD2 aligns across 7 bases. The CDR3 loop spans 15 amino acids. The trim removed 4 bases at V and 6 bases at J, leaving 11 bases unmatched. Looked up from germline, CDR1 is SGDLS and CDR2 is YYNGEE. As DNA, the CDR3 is TGTGCCAGCAGCCGGGAGGACTATCTTCGGGATACGCAGTATTTT. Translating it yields CASSREDYLRDTQYF.

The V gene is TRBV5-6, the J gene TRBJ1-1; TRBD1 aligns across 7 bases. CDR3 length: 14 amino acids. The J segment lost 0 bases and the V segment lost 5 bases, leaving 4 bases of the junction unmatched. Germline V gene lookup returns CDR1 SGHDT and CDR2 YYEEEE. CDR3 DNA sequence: TGTGCCAGCAGTCTCGGGACAGTGAACACTGAAGCTTTCTTT. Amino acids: CASSLGTVNTEAFF.

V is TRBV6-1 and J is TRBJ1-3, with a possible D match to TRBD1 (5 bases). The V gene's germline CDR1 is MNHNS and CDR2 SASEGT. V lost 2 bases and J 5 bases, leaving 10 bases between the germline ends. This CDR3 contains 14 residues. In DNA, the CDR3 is TGTGCCAGCAGTGAACAGGGATTCAGAAACACCATATATTTT. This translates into CASSEQGFRNTIYF.

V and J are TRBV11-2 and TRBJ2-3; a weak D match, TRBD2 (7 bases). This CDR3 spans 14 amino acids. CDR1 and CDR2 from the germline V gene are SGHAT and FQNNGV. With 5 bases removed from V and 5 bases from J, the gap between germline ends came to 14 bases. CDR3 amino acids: CASSPRGAGDTQYF. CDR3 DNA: TGTGCCAGCAGCCCCCGGGGGGCCGGAGATACGCAGTATTTT.

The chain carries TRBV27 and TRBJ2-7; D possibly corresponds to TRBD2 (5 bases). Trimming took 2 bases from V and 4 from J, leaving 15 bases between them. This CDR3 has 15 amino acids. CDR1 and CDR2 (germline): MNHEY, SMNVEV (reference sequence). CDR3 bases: TGTGCCAGCAGTTTAAAGGCCGCCAGAGGGTACGAGCAGTACTTC. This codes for CASSLKAARGYEQYF.

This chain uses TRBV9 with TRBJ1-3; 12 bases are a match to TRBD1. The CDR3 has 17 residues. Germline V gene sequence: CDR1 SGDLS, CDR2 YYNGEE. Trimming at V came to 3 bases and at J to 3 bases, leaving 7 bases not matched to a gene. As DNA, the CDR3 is TGTGCCAGCAGCGCCAGGGACAGGGGGCTTGGTGGAAACACCATATATTTT. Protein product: CASSARDRGLGGNTIYF.

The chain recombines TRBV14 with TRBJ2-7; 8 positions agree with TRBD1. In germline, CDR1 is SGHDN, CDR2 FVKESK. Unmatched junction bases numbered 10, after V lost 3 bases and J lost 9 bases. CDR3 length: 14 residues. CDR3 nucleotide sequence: TGTGCCAGCAGCCAGACACAGGGGGTAGTCGGGCAGTACTTC. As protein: CASSQTQGVVGQYF. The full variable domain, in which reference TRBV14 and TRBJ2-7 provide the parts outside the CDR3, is EAGVTQFPSHSVIEKGQTVTLRCDPISGHDNLYWYRRVMGKEIKFLLHFVKESKQDESGMPNNRFLAERTGGTYSTLKVQPAELEDSGVYFCASSQTQGVVGQYFGPGTRLTVT.

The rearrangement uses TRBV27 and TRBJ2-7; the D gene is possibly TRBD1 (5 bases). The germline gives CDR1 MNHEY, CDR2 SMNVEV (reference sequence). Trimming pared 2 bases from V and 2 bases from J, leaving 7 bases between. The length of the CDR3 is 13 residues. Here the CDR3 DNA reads TGTGCCAGCAGTTTACAGGGAACCTACGAGCAGTACTTC. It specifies CASSLQGTYEQYF.

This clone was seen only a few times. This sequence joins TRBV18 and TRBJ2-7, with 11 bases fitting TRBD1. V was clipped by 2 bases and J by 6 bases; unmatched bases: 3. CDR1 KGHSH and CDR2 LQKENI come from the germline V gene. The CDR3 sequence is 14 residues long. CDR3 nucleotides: TGTGCCAGCTCACCAGGACAGGGGGCCAGCGAGCAGTACTTC. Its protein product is CASSPGQGASEQYF.